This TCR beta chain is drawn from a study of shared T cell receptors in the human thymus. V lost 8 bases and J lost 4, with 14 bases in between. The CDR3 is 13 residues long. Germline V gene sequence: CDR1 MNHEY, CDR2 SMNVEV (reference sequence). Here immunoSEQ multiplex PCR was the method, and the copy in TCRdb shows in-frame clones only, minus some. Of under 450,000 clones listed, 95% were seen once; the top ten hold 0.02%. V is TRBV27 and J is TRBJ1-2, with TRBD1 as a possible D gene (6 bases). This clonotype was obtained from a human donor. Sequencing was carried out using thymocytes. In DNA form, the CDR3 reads TGTGCCAGCCGCCCTCGGGGGGCCTATGGCTACACCTTC. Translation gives CASRPRGAYGYTF.